The 7 T cell receptor beta chains in this list originate from one sample, sequenced in a study of shared clonotypes between healthy human individuals. TCRdb's copy holds only in-frame clones and misses some; the assay was immunoSEQ multiplex PCR. Of 2 million to 2.5 million clones listed, 95% are singletons. Sequenced material: naive CD4+ T cells sorted from blood. Subset: CD45RA+ positively selected. The source of these receptors is a man in his late teens or twenties in good health.

Comment on this clone: The sample contains more than one DNA sequence encoding this CDR3. The CDR3 nucleotides are TGTGCCTGGAGTGTCGAGGAGACCCAGTACTTC. Translated, it gives CAWSVEETQYF. The V and J genes are TRBV30 and TRBJ2-5; D remains ambiguous. In germline, CDR1 is GTSNPN, CDR2 SVGIG (reference sequence). Trimming left V 0 bases short and J 5 bases short, with 4 bases between. The CDR3 loop spans 11 amino acids.

This clone was observed once. The chain couples TRBV5-1 to TRBJ2-5, with D perhaps TRBD1 (5 bases). Trimming stripped 4 bases from V and 2 bases from J, with 15 bases between. The CDR3 totals 15 residues. The germline gives CDR1 SGHRS, CDR2 YFSETQ. The CDR3 nucleotides read TGCGCCAGCAGCGCTCTGGGGCAATTACAAGAGACCCAGTACTTC. It specifies CASSALGQLQETQYF. Together with reference TRBV5-1 and TRBJ2-5, the CDR3 gives the full variable domain: KAGVTQTPRYLIKTRGQQVTLSCSPISGHRSVSWYQQTPGQGLQFLFEYFSETQRNKGNFPGRFSGRQFSNSRSEMNVSTLELGDSALYLCASSALGQLQETQYFGPGTRLLVL.

This sequence joins TRBV5-1 and TRBJ2-1; the D gene is possibly TRBD1 (6 bases). Trimming removed 4 bases at V and 8 bases at J, with 19 bases between. The germline gives CDR1 SGHRS, CDR2 YFSETQ. The CDR3 has 15 residues. The CDR3 DNA is TGCGCCAGCAGCCCGGACAGAGGCCCCTGGGATGAGCAGTTCTTC. This codes for CASSPDRGPWDEQFF.

J is TRBJ2-2 and V is TRBV19, with D perhaps TRBD1 or TRBD2 (5 bases each). The length of the CDR3 is 12 residues. In germline, CDR1 is LNHDA, CDR2 SQIVND (reference sequence). V was shortened by 6 bases and J by 7 bases, with 9 bases between the two germline ends. Here the CDR3 reads CASRSGHGELFF. The CDR3 coding sequence is TGTGCCAGTAGATCGGGGCACGGGGAGCTGTTTTTT.

This clone was picked up one time. The chain joins TRBV5-5 to TRBJ2-7, with unresolved D. CDR3 size: 17 residues. V lost 6 bases to trimming and J lost 2 bases, with 24 bases between them. The germline V gene has CDR1 SGHKS and CDR2 YYEKEE (reference sequence). Here the CDR3 reads CASTSGQNPFVPYEQYF. As DNA, the CDR3 is TGTGCCAGCACCTCTGGTCAAAACCCGTTTGTGCCCTACGAGCAGTACTTC.

Comment on this clone: At the DNA level, this CDR3 is encoded by other sequences in the same sample as well. The V call is TRBV5-1, the J call TRBJ2-7; D may be TRBD1 (6 bases). The germline V and J ends were trimmed by 0 bases and 0 bases, with 10 bases remaining between them. The CDR3 runs to 15 residues. From germline, CDR1 is SGHRS and CDR2 YFSETQ. CDR3 region: CASSLEQGSSYEQYF. The CDR3 region has the DNA TGCGCCAGCAGCTTGGAACAGGGAAGCTCCTACGAGCAGTACTTC. Drawing the rest from reference TRBV5-1 and TRBJ2-7, the complete variable domain is KAGVTQTPRYLIKTRGQQVTLSCSPISGHRSVSWYQQTPGQGLQFLFEYFSETQRNKGNFPGRFSGRQFSNSRSEMNVSTLELGDSALYLCASSLEQGSSYEQYFGPGTRLTVT.

The chain couples TRBV6-6 to TRBJ2-7, with TRBD1 identical over 12 bases. The germline V gene has CDR1 MNHNY and CDR2 SVGAGI (reference sequence). The J segment lost 5 bases and the V segment lost 2 bases, leaving 7 bases of the junction unmatched. CDR3 length equals 16 residues. CDR3 nucleotide sequence: TGTGCCAGCAGTTACGGGGGACAGGGGGCAGGGAACGAGCAGTACTTC. Translation: CASSYGGQGAGNEQYF.